The 14 T cell receptor beta chains presented below share a single source sample, sequenced in a study of T-cell memory formation after mild COVID-19. One entry per CDR3 protein, called by TCRdb with MiXCR from the 5' RACE reads. This table holds about 350,000 distinct CDR3 sequences, roughly an eighth found once. Source material: PBMCs or a T cell subset sorted from them (not recorded which). The receptors stem from a man younger than 30 who had mild COVID-19 (a few samples of this study predate the infection). Cell type and time point are not known.

This rearrangement joins TRBV7-4 to TRBJ2-6, with D possibly being TRBD2 (6 bases). The CDR3 spans 21 residues. V was pared by 1 base and J by 4 bases, with 26 bases between. Germline assignment: CDR1 SGHVT and CDR2 SQSDAQ. Here the CDR3 DNA reads TGTGCCAGCAGCTTAGGAGGGTTGAGGAGGGTCACTCCGGGCGGGGCCAACGTCCTGACTTTC. Residues: CASSLGGLRRVTPGGANVLTF.

In its sample, this clonotype was seen a few times. The V gene is TRBV29-1, the J gene TRBJ2-1, with TRBD2 identical over 11 bases. V shed 4 bases, J shed 10 bases, and the junction held 6 bases outside the gene matches. This CDR3 has 13 residues. The germline V gene encodes CDR1 SQVTM and CDR2 ANQGSEA. The CDR3 DNA reads TGCAGCGTTGGGACTAGCGGGCCCGTAGAGCAGTTCTTC. Translated, it gives CSVGTSGPVEQFF.

This sequence joins TRBV7-2 and TRBJ2-5, with D perhaps matching TRBD2 (6 bases). Per germline, CDR1 SGHTA and CDR2 FQGNSA. The CDR3 sequence is 16 residues long. With 1 base removed from V and 7 bases from J, the gap between germline ends came to 19 bases. CDR3 DNA sequence: TGTGCCAGCAGCTTAGATGTCGGGGGAACTCGTCGGACCCAGTACTTC. Encoded protein: CASSLDVGGTRRTQYF.

This clonotype came up a few times. The rearrangement uses TRBV9 and TRBJ2-2, with D possibly being TRBD2 (5 bases). With 10 bases removed from V and 7 bases from J, the gap between germline ends came to 11 bases. Per germline, CDR1 SGDLS and CDR2 YYNGEE. The CDR3 runs to 11 residues. The CDR3 loop is CASGGYGELFF. In DNA form, the CDR3 reads TGTGCCTCTGGCGGGTACGGGGAGCTGTTTTTT.

The chain uses TRBV10-3 and TRBJ2-2, with TRBD1 matching 8 bases. The CDR3 consists of 14 residues. V lost 3 bases, J lost 8 bases, and 5 bases stayed unmatched. Germline V gene data show CDR1 as ENHRY and CDR2 as SYGVKD. CDR3 DNA: TGTGCCATCAGTGAACGACAGGGGCAAGGGGAGCTGTTTTTT. This codes for CAISERQGQGELFF.

This clonotype was recorded many times. The rearrangement joins TRBV5-1 to TRBJ2-3; D remains unclear. The germline V gene has CDR1 SGHRS and CDR2 YFSETQ. CDR3 size: 14 residues. V dropped 0 bases and J dropped 1 base, with 6 bases sitting between them. The CDR3 nucleotides read TGCGCCAGCAGCTTGGAGTCAGGCACAGATACGCAGTATTTT. Protein product: CASSLESGTDTQYF.

This clonotype was counted between two and nine times. This sequence joins TRBV3-1 and TRBJ1-2, with 7 bases fitting TRBD1. J was trimmed by 0 bases and V by 1 base; bases with no gene match: 5. Germline V lookup: CDR1 LGHDT, CDR2 YNNKEL (reference sequence). The CDR3 has 16 residues. The CDR3 DNA reads TGTGCCAGCAGCCAAGGTTGGCAGGGGGCTAACTATGGCTACACCTTC. It yields the protein CASSQGWQGANYGYTF.

This clonotype was counted a few times. This sequence joins TRBV6-2 or TRBV6-3 and TRBJ2-3; D might be TRBD2 (5 bases). CDR3 size: 15 residues. Looked up from germline, CDR1 is MNHEY and CDR2 is SVGEGT. Trimming removed 6 bases at V and 1 base at J, with 14 bases between. The CDR3 coding sequence is TGTGCCAGCAGCACCCATAAGGAGGGCACAGATACGCAGTATTTT. Amino acids: CASSTHKEGTDTQYF.

This clonotype was observed at least ten times. The chain has TRBV5-1 and TRBJ2-3; D call uncertain. V lost 0 bases and J lost 1, with 9 bases in between. CDR3 length: 15 residues. The germline gives CDR1 SGHRS, CDR2 YFSETQ. CDR3 loop: CASSLAAERTDTQYF. DNA for the CDR3: TGCGCCAGCAGCTTGGCGGCAGAACGCACAGATACGCAGTATTTT.

V is TRBV12-5 and J is TRBJ2-7; TRBD1 agrees at 8 bases. Per the germline V gene, CDR1 is LGHNT and CDR2 is FRNRAP. The CDR3 is made up of 13 amino acids. The ends lost 8 bases at V and 1 base at J; junction bases unmatched: 4. CDR3 region: CASRDRRSYEQYF. CDR3 nucleotide sequence: TGTGCTAGTCGGGACAGGCGGTCCTACGAGCAGTACTTC. The variable domain in full, completed from reference TRBV12-5 and TRBJ2-7, reads DARVTQTPRHKVTEMGQEVTMRCQPILGHNTVFWYRQTMMQGLELLAYFRNRAPLDDSGMPKDRFSAEMPDATLATLKIQPSEPRDSAVYFCASRDRRSYEQYFGPGTRLTVT.

This clonotype was observed a few times. The chain uses TRBV12-3 or TRBV12-4 and TRBJ2-5; 15 bases fit TRBD2. This CDR3 comprises 15 residues. J gave up 4 bases and V 5 bases, and 2 bases lay outside the gene matches. This CDR3 is CASSRGLAGGETQYF. CDR3 coding DNA: TGTGCCAGCAGTCGGGGACTAGCGGGGGGAGAGACCCAGTACTTC.

The genes are TRBV5-4 and TRBJ2-7, with TRBD2 matching 13 bases. With V trimmed by 4 bases and J by 5 bases, 9 bases remained unmatched. The CDR3 sequence is 16 residues long. Germline V gene data show CDR1 as SGHNT and CDR2 as YYREEE (reference sequence). The CDR3 region has the DNA TGTGCCAGCAGCCCTATTGCCGGGACTAGCGGGGACGAGCAGTACTTC. Its translation is CASSPIAGTSGDEQYF.

The chain links TRBV6-5 to TRBJ2-2; no clear D. This CDR3 spans 15 amino acids. From germline, CDR1 is MNHEY and CDR2 SVGAGI. The germline V and J ends were trimmed by 0 bases and 3 bases, with 8 bases remaining between them. CDR3 coding DNA: TGTGCCAGCAGTTACTCTCCAGTGGACACCGGGGAGCTGTTTTTT. Translation: CASSYSPVDTGELFF.

The CDR3 spells CASSRGSPNTEAFF. CDR3 coding DNA: TGTGCCAGCAGTCGGGGGTCCCCGAACACTGAAGCTTTCTTT. V is TRBV6-5 and J is TRBJ1-1; TRBD1 might be the D (5 bases). Trimming took off 5 bases at V and 1 base at J, with 11 bases between the two ends. Germline V gene lookup returns CDR1 MNHEY and CDR2 SVGAGI. This CDR3 contains 14 residues.